One sample yielded the 22 T cell receptor beta chains listed below, sequenced in a study of blood T cell repertoires in COVID-19 (dated by TCRdb to about 2020). Libraries were built with the immunoSEQ multiplex PCR assay. Drawn from immuneACCESS, this table holds only the in-frame rearrangements with V and J called that TCRdb kept. Clones are partly lost; checked studies trace under half to an unresolved V gene and leave the rest unexplained. In this sample the table shows roughly 100,000 clones, 69% of which occur a single time. Approximately 5.9% of the sample lies in the top ten. Sequencing used peripheral blood. Receptors originate from an older man with acute or convalescent COVID-19.

In its sample, this clone was seen a few times. V usage is TRBV4-1 and J usage is TRBJ2-1, with TRBD1 matching 8 bases. The CDR3 is made up of 15 amino acids. Trimming removed 5 bases from V and 8 bases from J; junction bases left unmatched: 11. Germline V gives CDR1 MGHRA, CDR2 YSYEKL. CDR3 sequence reads: CASSGLQGAEDEQFF. CDR3 sequence (DNA): TGCGCCAGCAGCGGCCTCCAGGGGGCAGAGGATGAGCAGTTCTTC.

The chain has TRBV5-1 and TRBJ1-1; no reliable D call. Trimming left V 5 bases short and J 0 bases short, with 11 bases between. Looked up from germline, CDR1 is SGHRS and CDR2 is YFSETQ. The CDR3 length is 14 residues. The CDR3, as DNA: TGCGCCAGCAGAAGTACAATCATGAACACTGAAGCTTTCTTT. Translated, it gives CASRSTIMNTEAFF.

This clone was picked up one time. This sequence joins TRBV6-6 and TRBJ2-7, with 9 bases fitting TRBD1. The CDR3 totals 14 residues. Trimming cost V 7 bases and J 5 bases; bases outside gene matches: 9. Germline values: CDR1 MNHNY, CDR2 SVGAGI (reference sequence). In DNA, the CDR3 is TGTGCCAGCATGGGACAGGGTTTATCCCACGAGCAGTACTTC. Translating it yields CASMGQGLSHEQYF.

The chain has TRBV7-2 and TRBJ2-7, with TRBD2 matching 7 bases. The length of the CDR3 is 14 residues. Germline V gene lookup returns CDR1 SGHTA and CDR2 FQGNSA. J gave up 5 bases and V 1 base, and 5 bases lay outside the gene matches. The CDR3 DNA is TGTGCCAGCAGCTTAGGACTAGCCGTTGACGAGCAGTACTTC. This sequence encodes CASSLGLAVDEQYF.

The V gene is TRBV18, the J gene TRBJ2-2; a possible D gene is TRBD1 (6 bases). CDR1 is KGHSH, CDR2 LQKENI, per germline. Trimming removed 5 bases from V and 6 bases from J, with 10 bases in between. This CDR3 has 13 residues. The CDR3 sequence is CASSRTEAGELFF. CDR3 sequence (DNA): TGTGCCAGCTCAAGGACAGAAGCCGGGGAGCTGTTTTTT.

The CDR3, as DNA: TGTGCCAGCGCCTTCGCCAGGGACACAGATACGCAGTATTTT. Translation gives CASAFARDTDTQYF. The genes are TRBV6-6 and TRBJ2-3; D possibly corresponds to TRBD1 (5 bases). The CDR3 spans 14 residues. Between the trimmed V and J ends, which lost 8 bases and 2 bases, there was a span of 14 bases. In germline, CDR1 is MNHNY, CDR2 SVGAGI (reference sequence).

This clone has more than one count but fewer than ten. The rearrangement joins TRBV28 to TRBJ2-2; D perhaps matches TRBD1 (6 bases). The CDR3 is 14 amino acids. Germline CDR1 reads MDHEN; CDR2 reads SYDVKM. Trimming cost V 3 bases and J 6 bases, with 11 bases left between them. CDR3 protein: CASSLIQGSGELFF. CDR3 nucleotides: TGTGCCAGCAGTTTGATACAGGGATCCGGGGAGCTGTTTTTT.

The genes are TRBV7-6 and TRBJ2-3; D remains unclear. Germline CDR1 and CDR2: SGHVS and FNYEAQ. The CDR3 is 14 amino acids. Trimming took off 5 bases at V and 4 bases at J, with 13 bases between the two ends. Here the CDR3 reads CASSTNPLPDTQYF. The CDR3, as DNA: TGTGCCAGCAGCACGAACCCACTTCCAGATACGCAGTATTTT.

The rearrangement joins TRBV18 to TRBJ2-2; no firm D call. This CDR3 is 12 amino acids long. In germline, CDR1 is KGHSH, CDR2 LQKENI. V was trimmed by 3 bases and J by 8 bases, leaving 7 bases between them. CDR3 amino acids: CASSPLSGELFF. CDR3 in DNA: TGTGCCAGCTCACCCCTTAGTGGGGAGCTGTTTTTT.

This clone was seen repeatedly, ten times or more. This rearrangement joins TRBV27 to TRBJ1-1; 7 nucleotides align to TRBD1. The CDR3 sequence is 14 residues long. V lost 7 bases, J lost 3 bases, and 8 bases stayed unmatched. Germline V lookup: CDR1 MNHEY, CDR2 SMNVEV (reference sequence). The DNA of the CDR3 is TGTGCCAGCAATTACAGGGGCTCCCACACTGAAGCTTTCTTT. Protein: CASNYRGSHTEAFF.

The chain has TRBV7-9 and TRBJ1-5; tentative D call: TRBD1 (6 bases). Germline V gene lookup returns CDR1 SEHNR and CDR2 FQNEAQ (reference sequence). Trimming took 1 base from V and 1 from J, leaving 8 bases between them. CDR3 size: 15 residues. This CDR3 reads CASSLGQASNQPQHF. CDR3 nucleotide sequence: TGTGCCAGCAGCTTAGGACAGGCCAGCAATCAGCCCCAGCATTTT.

This clone was observed a few times. This chain joins TRBV25-1 and TRBJ1-3; 7 bases match TRBD1. Losses at the gene ends were 6 bases for V and 0 bases for J; bases not matched to a gene: 5. The CDR3 has 15 amino acids. Germline-derived CDR1 and CDR2 are MGHDK and SYGVNS. The CDR3 is CASRHRDSSGNTIYF. The CDR3 DNA is TGTGCCAGCAGGCACAGGGACAGCTCTGGAAACACCATATATTTT.

The rearrangement uses TRBV28 and TRBJ2-3; 7 nucleotides agree with TRBD2. The CDR3 is 15 amino acids. Per germline, CDR1 MDHEN and CDR2 SYDVKM. V trimming: 5 bases; J trimming: 4 bases; junction bases outside the gene matches: 9. Here the CDR3 reads CASSPPAGLSDTQYF. Here the CDR3 DNA reads TGTGCCAGCAGTCCCCCAGCGGGACTGTCAGATACGCAGTATTTT.

This clone was recorded a few times. Here the CDR3 reads CASSPLQGGGYTF. The CDR3 DNA reads as TGTGCCAGCTCACCTCTCCAGGGAGGCGGCTACACCTTC. This chain uses TRBV18 with TRBJ1-2; a weak D match, TRBD1 (5 bases). CDR3 size: 13 residues. With 3 bases removed from V and 8 bases from J, the gap between germline ends came to 13 bases. The germline V gene encodes CDR1 KGHSH and CDR2 LQKENI. Based on the CDR3 plus reference TRBV18 and TRBJ1-2, the full variable domain is NAGVMQNPRHLVRRRGQEARLRCSPMKGHSHVYWYRQLPEEGLKFMVYLQKENIIDESGMPKERFSAEFPKEGPSILRIQQVVRGDSAAYFCASSPLQGGGYTFGSGTRLTVV.

The rearrangement links TRBV11-2 to TRBJ2-2; the D gene is possibly TRBD2 (5 bases). CDR3 length: 14 residues. Germline V gene lookup returns CDR1 SGHAT and CDR2 FQNNGV. Deletions cut 3 bases from V and 6 bases from J, with 11 bases between. The CDR3 region is CASSFSERAGELFF. CDR3 in DNA: TGTGCCAGCAGCTTTAGCGAGAGGGCCGGGGAGCTGTTTTTT.

The chain recombines TRBV5-4 with TRBJ1-2; 8 positions agree with TRBD1. V shed 4 bases and J 8 bases; nucleotides not matched to a gene: 4. Germline-derived CDR1 and CDR2 are SGHNT and YYREEE (reference sequence). The CDR3 runs to 12 residues. CDR3 bases: TGTGCCAGCAGCATGACAGGGGAAGGCTACACCTTC. Protein sequence: CASSMTGEGYTF. The whole variable domain, filled in from reference TRBV5-4 and TRBJ1-2, reads ETGVTQSPTHLIKTRGQQVTLRCSSQSGHNTVSWYQQALGQGPQFIFQYYREEENGRGNFPPRFSGLQFPNYSSELNVNALELDDSALYLCASSMTGEGYTFGSGTRLTVV.

This clone showed up just once. The V gene is TRBV7-3, the J gene TRBJ2-2; TRBD2 is a possible D gene (6 bases). CDR1 is SGHTA, CDR2 FQGTGA, per germline. Trimming pared 1 base from V and 5 bases from J, leaving 17 bases between. The CDR3 covers 17 residues. CDR3 nucleotide sequence: TGTGCCAGCAGCTTAATGCGGGGCGAGACGGGAACCGGGGAGCTGTTTTTT. This translates into CASSLMRGETGTGELFF.

The chain uses TRBV18 and TRBJ2-1; 12 bases agree with TRBD2. Germline CDR1 and CDR2: KGHSH and LQKENI. This CDR3 is built from 18 residues. Trimming took 2 bases from V and 4 from J; bases not matched to a gene: 9. Here the CDR3 reads CASSPGLAGGVRYNEQFF. The CDR3 nucleotides are TGTGCCAGCTCACCAGGGCTAGCGGGAGGGGTTCGGTACAATGAGCAGTTCTTC.

The rearrangement joins TRBV12-3 or TRBV12-4 to TRBJ2-1; D is possibly TRBD1 (7 bases). V was trimmed by 3 bases and J by 9 bases, leaving 12 bases between them. The CDR3 runs 13 residues. CDR3 residues: CASSFRQGGEQFF. The CDR3 DNA is TGTGCCAGCAGTTTCCGACAGGGAGGTGAGCAGTTCTTC.

The CDR3, as DNA: TGTGCCAGCGATAGATACAGGGGCTCTGGAAACACCATATATTTT. It translates to CASDRYRGSGNTIYF. V and J are TRBV6-5 and TRBJ1-3, with 7 nucleotides matching TRBD1. Germline V gene data show CDR1 as MNHEY and CDR2 as SVGAGI. The CDR3 totals 15 residues. The junction had 7 bases not matched to a gene; V was cut back by 8 bases and J by 0 bases.

CDR3 sequence: CASTLDRNQPQHF. The DNA of the CDR3 is TGTGCCAGTACCTTGGACAGGAATCAGCCCCAGCATTTT. The chain combines TRBV19 with TRBJ1-5; 7 bases fit TRBD1. Losses at the gene ends were 7 bases for V and 4 bases for J; bases not matched to a gene: 4. CDR1 and CDR2 from the germline V gene are LNHDA and SQIVND (reference sequence). This CDR3 spans 13 amino acids.

The genes are TRBV12-3 or TRBV12-4 and TRBJ2-1; maybe TRBD2 (5 bases). Trimming removed 4 bases at V and 12 bases at J, with 16 bases between. The CDR3 is made up of 13 amino acids. The CDR3 coding sequence is TGTGCCAGCAGTTCCCTTATGGCGGGTCTGCAGTTCTTC. As protein: CASSSLMAGLQFF.